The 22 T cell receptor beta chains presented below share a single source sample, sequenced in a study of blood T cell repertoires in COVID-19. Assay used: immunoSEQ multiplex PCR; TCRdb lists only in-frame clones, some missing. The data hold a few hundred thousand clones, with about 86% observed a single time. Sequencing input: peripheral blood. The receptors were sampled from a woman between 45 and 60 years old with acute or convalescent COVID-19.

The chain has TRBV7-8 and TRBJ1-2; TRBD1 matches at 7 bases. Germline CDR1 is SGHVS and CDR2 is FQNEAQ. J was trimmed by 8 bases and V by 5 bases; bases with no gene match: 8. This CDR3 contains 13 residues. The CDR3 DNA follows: TGTGCCAGCAGCCATACAGGGGTGGTCGGCTACACCTTC. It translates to CASSHTGVVGYTF.

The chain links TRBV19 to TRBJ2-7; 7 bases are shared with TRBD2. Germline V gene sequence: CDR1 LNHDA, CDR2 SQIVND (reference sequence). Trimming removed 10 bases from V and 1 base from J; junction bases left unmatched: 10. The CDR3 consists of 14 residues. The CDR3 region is CATKSRAGSYEQYF. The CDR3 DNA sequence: TGTGCCACTAAGAGTAGAGCGGGGTCCTACGAGCAGTACTTC.

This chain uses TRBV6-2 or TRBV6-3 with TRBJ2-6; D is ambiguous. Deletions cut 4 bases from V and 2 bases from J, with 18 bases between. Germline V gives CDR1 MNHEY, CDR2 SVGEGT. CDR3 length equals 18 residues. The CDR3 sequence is CASSSTGFSEAGANVLTF. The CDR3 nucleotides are TGTGCCAGCAGTTCAACCGGGTTTTCCGAAGCTGGGGCCAACGTCCTGACTTTC.

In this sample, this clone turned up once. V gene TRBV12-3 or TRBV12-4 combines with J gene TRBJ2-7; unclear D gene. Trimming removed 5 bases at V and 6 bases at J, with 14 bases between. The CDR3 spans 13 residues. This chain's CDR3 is CASSLGSVREQYF. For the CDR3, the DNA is TGTGCCAGCAGTCTCGGTAGTGTGCGCGAGCAGTACTTC.

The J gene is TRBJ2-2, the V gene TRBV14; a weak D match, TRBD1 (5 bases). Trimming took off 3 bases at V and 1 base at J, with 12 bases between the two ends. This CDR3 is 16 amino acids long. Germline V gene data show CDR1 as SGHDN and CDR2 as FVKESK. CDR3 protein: CASSHLREWNTGELFF. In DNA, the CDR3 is TGTGCCAGCAGCCATCTCAGGGAATGGAACACCGGGGAGCTGTTTTTT. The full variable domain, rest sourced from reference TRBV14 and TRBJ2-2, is EAGVTQFPSHSVIEKGQTVTLRCDPISGHDNLYWYRRVMGKEIKFLLHFVKESKQDESGMPNNRFLAERTGGTYSTLKVQPAELEDSGVYFCASSHLREWNTGELFFGEGSRLTVL.

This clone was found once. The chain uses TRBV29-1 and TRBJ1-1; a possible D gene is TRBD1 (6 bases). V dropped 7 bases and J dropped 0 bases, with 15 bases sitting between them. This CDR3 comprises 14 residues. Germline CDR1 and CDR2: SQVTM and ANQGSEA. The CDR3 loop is CSAKLRTVNTEAFF. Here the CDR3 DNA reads TGCAGCGCCAAATTAAGGACAGTGAACACTGAAGCTTTCTTT.

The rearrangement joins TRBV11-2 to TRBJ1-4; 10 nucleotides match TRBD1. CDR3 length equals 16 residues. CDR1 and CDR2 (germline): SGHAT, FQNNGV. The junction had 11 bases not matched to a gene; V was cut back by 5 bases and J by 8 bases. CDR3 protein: CASSPNPGQGFEKLFF. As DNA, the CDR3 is TGTGCCAGCAGCCCTAATCCGGGACAGGGGTTCGAAAAACTGTTTTTT.

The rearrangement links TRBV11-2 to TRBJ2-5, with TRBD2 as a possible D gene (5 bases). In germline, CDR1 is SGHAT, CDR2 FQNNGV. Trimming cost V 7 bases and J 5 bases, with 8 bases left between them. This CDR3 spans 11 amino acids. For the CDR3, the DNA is TGTGCCAGCACCTCGGGGGAGACCCAGTACTTC. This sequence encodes CASTSGETQYF.

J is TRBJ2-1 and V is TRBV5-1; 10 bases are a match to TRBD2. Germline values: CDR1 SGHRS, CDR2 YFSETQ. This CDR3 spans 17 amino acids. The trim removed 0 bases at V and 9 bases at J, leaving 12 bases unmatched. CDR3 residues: CASSLGSGGSGFTEQFF. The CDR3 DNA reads TGCGCCAGCAGCTTGGGTAGCGGGGGGTCAGGATTCACTGAGCAGTTCTTC.

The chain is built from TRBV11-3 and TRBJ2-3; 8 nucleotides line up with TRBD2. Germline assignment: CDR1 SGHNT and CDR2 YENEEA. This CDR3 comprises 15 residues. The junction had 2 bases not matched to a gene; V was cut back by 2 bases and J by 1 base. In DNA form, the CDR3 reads TGTGCCAGCAGCTTACGGGGGGGCCGCACAGATACGCAGTATTTT. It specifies CASSLRGGRTDTQYF.

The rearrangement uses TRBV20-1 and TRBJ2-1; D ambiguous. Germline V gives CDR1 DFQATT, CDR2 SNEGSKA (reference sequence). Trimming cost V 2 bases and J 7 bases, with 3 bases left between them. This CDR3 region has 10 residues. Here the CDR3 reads CSARRNEQFF. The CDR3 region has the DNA TGCAGTGCTAGACGGAATGAGCAGTTCTTC.

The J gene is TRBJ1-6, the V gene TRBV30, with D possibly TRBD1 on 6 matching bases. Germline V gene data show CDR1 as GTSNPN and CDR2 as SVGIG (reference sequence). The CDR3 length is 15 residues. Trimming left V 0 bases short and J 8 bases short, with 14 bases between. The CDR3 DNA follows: TGTGCCTGGAGTGTCGTACAGGGTGGGCATTCACCCCTCCACTTT. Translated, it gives CAWSVVQGGHSPLHF.

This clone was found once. Written as DNA, the CDR3 is TGTGCCAGCAGTCCCCTGGGGAACAGGGGCCGGGGCACTGAAGCTTTCTTT. Protein: CASSPLGNRGRGTEAFF. The chain uses TRBV27 and TRBJ1-1; 7 bases fit TRBD1. After removal of 5 bases from V and 4 bases from J, the junction contained 16 bases not matched to a gene. The CDR3 is 17 amino acids. Per the germline V gene, CDR1 is MNHEY and CDR2 is SMNVEV (reference sequence).

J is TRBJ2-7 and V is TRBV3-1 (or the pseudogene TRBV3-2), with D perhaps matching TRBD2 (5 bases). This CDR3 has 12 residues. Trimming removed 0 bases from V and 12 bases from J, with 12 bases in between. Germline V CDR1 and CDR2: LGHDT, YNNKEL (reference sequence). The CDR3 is CASSQDRGNSYF. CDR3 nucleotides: TGTGCCAGCAGCCAAGATCGAGGGAATTCGTACTTC.

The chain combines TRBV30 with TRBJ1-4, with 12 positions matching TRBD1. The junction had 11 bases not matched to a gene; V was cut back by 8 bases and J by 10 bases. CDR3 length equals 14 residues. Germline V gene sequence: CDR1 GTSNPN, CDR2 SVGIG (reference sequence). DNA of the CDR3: TGTGCCGGGGGACAGGGGGCCTCGGATGGAAAACTGTTTTTT. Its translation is CAGGQGASDGKLFF.

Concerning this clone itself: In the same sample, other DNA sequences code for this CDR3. CDR3 in amino acids: CASSLLAGGETQYF. The CDR3 DNA reads as TGTGCCAGCAGCTTACTAGCGGGGGGCGAGACCCAGTACTTC. This chain uses TRBV7-2 with TRBJ2-5, with 11 bases matching TRBD2. V dropped 2 bases and J dropped 5; count of bases not matched to a gene: 1. The CDR3 sequence is 14 residues long. Germline V gene lookup returns CDR1 SGHTA and CDR2 FQGNSA.

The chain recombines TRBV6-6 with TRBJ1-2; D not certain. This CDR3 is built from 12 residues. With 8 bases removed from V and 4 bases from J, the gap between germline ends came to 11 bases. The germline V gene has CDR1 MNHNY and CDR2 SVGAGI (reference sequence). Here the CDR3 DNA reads TGTGCCAGCGGAGACTTGGGCTATGGCTACACCTTC. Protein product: CASGDLGYGYTF.

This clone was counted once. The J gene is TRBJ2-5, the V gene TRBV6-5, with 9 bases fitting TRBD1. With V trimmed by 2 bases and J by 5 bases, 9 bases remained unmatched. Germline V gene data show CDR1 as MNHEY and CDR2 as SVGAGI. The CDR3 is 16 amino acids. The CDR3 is CASSYQEGQGSETQYF. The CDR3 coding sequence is TGTGCCAGCAGTTACCAAGAGGGACAGGGTTCCGAGACCCAGTACTTC.

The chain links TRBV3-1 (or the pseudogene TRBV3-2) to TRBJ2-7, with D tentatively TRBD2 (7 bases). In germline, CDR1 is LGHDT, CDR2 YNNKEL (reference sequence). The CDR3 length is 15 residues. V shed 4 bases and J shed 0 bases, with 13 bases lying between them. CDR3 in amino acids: CASSPSGGRSYEQYF. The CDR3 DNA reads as TGTGCCAGCAGCCCCTCGGGGGGCCGCTCCTACGAGCAGTACTTC.

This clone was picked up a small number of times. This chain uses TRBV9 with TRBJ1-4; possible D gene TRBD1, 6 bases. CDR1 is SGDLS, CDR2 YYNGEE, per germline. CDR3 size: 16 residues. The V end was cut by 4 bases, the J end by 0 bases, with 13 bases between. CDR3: CASSPRDTTTNEKLFF. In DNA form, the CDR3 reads TGTGCCAGCAGCCCGAGGGACACCACAACTAATGAAAAACTGTTTTTT.

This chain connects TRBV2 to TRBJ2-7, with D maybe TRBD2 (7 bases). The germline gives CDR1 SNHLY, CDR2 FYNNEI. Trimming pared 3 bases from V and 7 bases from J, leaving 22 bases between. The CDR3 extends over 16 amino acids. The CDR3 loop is CASSDGGGQALREQYF. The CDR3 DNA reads TGTGCCAGCAGTGATGGGGGGGGACAAGCCCTTAGGGAGCAGTACTTC. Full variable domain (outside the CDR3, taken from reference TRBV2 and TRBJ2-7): EPEVTQTPSHQVTQMGQEVILRCVPISNHLYFYWYRQILGQKVEFLVSFYNNEISEKSEIFDDQFSVERPDGSNFTLKIRSTKLEDSAMYFCASSDGGGQALREQYFGPGTRLTVT.

The CDR3 sequence is CARNPGGVGTDTQYF. DNA for the CDR3: TGTGCCAGGAACCCGGGGGGTGTCGGCACAGATACGCAGTATTTT. The V gene is TRBV19, the J gene TRBJ2-3; TRBD2 matches at 7 bases. Germline CDR1 is LNHDA and CDR2 is SQIVND (reference sequence). The CDR3 totals 15 residues. Trimming took 9 bases from V and 1 from J; bases not matched to a gene: 10. The variable domain in full, completed from reference TRBV19 and TRBJ2-3, reads DGGITQSPKYLFRKEGQNVTLSCEQNLNHDAMYWYRQDPGQGLRLIYYSQIVNDFQKGDIAEGYSVSREKKESFPLTVTSAQKNPTAFYLCARNPGGVGTDTQYFGPGTRLTVL.